This T cell receptor (beta chain) is drawn from a study of cytomegalovirus exposure and HLA in healthy donors. About the research overall: HLA-typed donors contributed 65 million to 85 million unique TCRs, which were held in an early data release.

This CDR3 has 12 residues. V trimming: 5 bases; J trimming: 6 bases; junction bases outside the gene matches: 3. From germline, CDR1 is MNHEY and CDR2 SMNVEV (reference sequence). 13 Jbeta primers and 60 Vbeta primers were used for the PCR. The table came from immunoSEQ multiplex PCR; TCRdb's copy has only in-frame clones and leaves some out. The table has around 150,000 clones, around 76% seen once; the top ten hold over 1.2%. Concerning this clone: Antigen: not known.

The study, taken as a whole, reports: Some V segments, including TRBV6-2 and TRBV6-3, were excluded as indistinguishable. The authors considered a cluster of highly shared sequence variants likely to be a sequencing artifact. A later analysis linked a missense variant in DCLRE1C to the trimming of TCR beta V and J genes.

Sequencing input: PBMCs. The receptor's source is a girl under 18 in good health and CMV-seropositive. The J gene is TRBJ1-2, the V gene TRBV27; TRBD1 matches at 7 bases. The CDR3 protein is CASSLTGNGYTF. The CDR3 DNA is TGTGCCAGCAGTCTGACAGGGAATGGCTACACCTTC.